Listed below are T cell receptor beta chains from one sample, sequenced in a study of brain T cells in children with intractable seizures. Sequenced by immunoSEQ multiplex PCR; TCRdb stores in-frame clones only, minus some. The sample includes roughly 69,000 clones, 95% to 97% of them seen just once. The sample was peripheral blood, taken at surgery. All receptors come from a boy under two years old with focal cortical dysplasia and intractable seizures. CDR3s include the opening cysteine and the closing phenylalanine or tryptophan. Fields, in order: CDR3 DNA, CDR3 protein, clone size, J gene, D gene, V gene. The D gene is left open where the match is weak. Size values are once, few and many counts, or a class for expanded clones, and some rows have none.

cdr3_nt: TGTGCCAGCAGCCAGATCCGGAGGGAGACCCAGTACTTC; cdr3_aa: CASSQIRRETQYF; clone_size: NA; j_call: TRBJ2-5; d_call: NA; v_call: TRBV3-1/TRBV3-2
cdr3_nt: TGCGCCAGCAGCTTGGCCGGGGACAGGTTGCAGCGAAACACCATATATTTT; cdr3_aa: CASSLAGDRLQRNTIYF; clone_size: NA; j_call: TRBJ1-3; d_call: TRBD1; v_call: TRBV5-1
cdr3_nt: TGTGCCAGCAGCGTCTACAGGGAATTGTATGGCTACACCTTC; cdr3_aa: CASSVYRELYGYTF; clone_size: NA; j_call: TRBJ1-2; d_call: NA; v_call: TRBV7-2
cdr3_nt: TGTGCCAGCAGCTTTACAGGGGGCGACGAGCAGTACTTC; cdr3_aa: CASSFTGGDEQYF; clone_size: NA; j_call: TRBJ2-7; d_call: TRBD1; v_call: TRBV5-4
cdr3_nt: TGCGCCAGCAGCCTCAGACTAGCGGGAATGACCTTTTCCTACAATGAGCAGTTCTTC; cdr3_aa: CASSLRLAGMTFSYNEQFF; clone_size: NA; j_call: TRBJ2-1; d_call: TRBD2; v_call: TRBV4-3
cdr3_nt: TGTGCCAGCAGCGCCCAGGGGGAGGAGGACTATGGCTACACCTTC; cdr3_aa: CASSAQGEEDYGYTF; clone_size: NA; j_call: TRBJ1-2; d_call: TRBD1; v_call: TRBV3-1/TRBV3-2
cdr3_nt: TGTGCCAGCAGCACAGGGTTTTCTGGCACAGATACGCAGTATTTT; cdr3_aa: CASSTGFSGTDTQYF; clone_size: NA; j_call: TRBJ2-3; d_call: NA; v_call: TRBV7-3
cdr3_nt: TGTGCCAGCAGTTACTCCCTCGGGGGGCTGTGGACCGGGGAGCTGTTTTTT; cdr3_aa: CASSYSLGGLWTGELFF; clone_size: NA; j_call: TRBJ2-2; d_call: NA; v_call: TRBV6-2/TRBV6-3
cdr3_nt: TGTGCCAGTAGTGTGTACCGGGGGCGAGGCTATGGCTACACCTTC; cdr3_aa: CASSVYRGRGYGYTF; clone_size: NA; j_call: TRBJ1-2; d_call: NA; v_call: TRBV19
cdr3_nt: TGTGCCAGCAGTTTGACCCCCGGGACAGTGACTGAGCAGTACTTC; cdr3_aa: CASSLTPGTVTEQYF; clone_size: once; j_call: TRBJ2-7; d_call: TRBD1; v_call: TRBV28
cdr3_nt: TGTGCCAGCAGCGTAATCAGGGTTGCTAACTATGGCTACACCTTC; cdr3_aa: CASSVIRVANYGYTF; clone_size: NA; j_call: TRBJ1-2; d_call: NA; v_call: TRBV6-5
cdr3_nt: TGCGCCAGCAGTCAGCCCGTAGGGGGTAATGAAAAACTGTTTTTT; cdr3_aa: CASSQPVGGNEKLFF; clone_size: NA; j_call: TRBJ1-4; d_call: NA; v_call: TRBV4-1
cdr3_nt: TGCGCCAGCAGCTTACCGGGACTAGCGGGGGGTATCTCCTACAATGAGCAGTTCTTC; cdr3_aa: CASSLPGLAGGISYNEQFF; clone_size: NA; j_call: TRBJ2-1; d_call: TRBD2; v_call: TRBV5-1
cdr3_nt: TGTGCCAGCAGCGCCTCCGGGACAGGGTCCGTACTGGGATATGGCTACACCTTC; cdr3_aa: CASSASGTGSVLGYGYTF; clone_size: NA; j_call: TRBJ1-2; d_call: TRBD1; v_call: TRBV9
cdr3_nt: TGTGCCACCAGTGACCGTAAGAACCAGGGGGATTTAGTTACGCAGTATTTT; cdr3_aa: CATSDRKNQGDLVTQYF; clone_size: NA; j_call: TRBJ2-3; d_call: TRBD1; v_call: TRBV24-1
cdr3_nt: TGTGCCACCGAGGGGGAGGGCTACACCTTC; cdr3_aa: CATEGEGYTF; clone_size: NA; j_call: TRBJ1-2; d_call: NA; v_call: TRBV28
cdr3_nt: TGTGCCAGTCGGACTAGCGGAATTAGCACAGATACGCAGTATTTT; cdr3_aa: CASRTSGISTDTQYF; clone_size: NA; j_call: TRBJ2-3; d_call: TRBD2; v_call: TRBV19
cdr3_nt: TGTGCCAGCAGCCGGTCGGCCTACGAGCAGTACTTC; cdr3_aa: CASSRSAYEQYF; clone_size: NA; j_call: TRBJ2-7; d_call: NA; v_call: TRBV3-1/TRBV3-2
cdr3_nt: TGTGCCAGCACCATACTACAGGGAGCCTACGAGCAGTACTTC; cdr3_aa: CASTILQGAYEQYF; clone_size: NA; j_call: TRBJ2-7; d_call: NA; v_call: TRBV6-5
cdr3_nt: TGCGCCAGCAGCTTGGTCGGGGGTTACAATGAGCAGTTCTTC; cdr3_aa: CASSLVGGYNEQFF; clone_size: NA; j_call: TRBJ2-1; d_call: NA; v_call: TRBV5-1
cdr3_nt: TGTGCCAGCAGCTTTTCTCGGTACACTAGCACAGATACGCAGTATTTT; cdr3_aa: CASSFSRYTSTDTQYF; clone_size: NA; j_call: TRBJ2-3; d_call: NA; v_call: TRBV7-9
cdr3_nt: TGTGCCAGCAGTGACGCCACATTCTACGAGCAGTACTTC; cdr3_aa: CASSDATFYEQYF; clone_size: NA; j_call: TRBJ2-7; d_call: NA; v_call: TRBV2
cdr3_nt: TGCGCCAGCAGTCAACCTAACGACAGGGTCTACGAGCAGTACTTC; cdr3_aa: CASSQPNDRVYEQYF; clone_size: NA; j_call: TRBJ2-7; d_call: TRBD1; v_call: TRBV23-1
cdr3_nt: TGTGCCAGCAGCGTAGGACAGGGGGCGGGAGATACGCAGTATTTT; cdr3_aa: CASSVGQGAGDTQYF; clone_size: NA; j_call: TRBJ2-3; d_call: TRBD1; v_call: TRBV9
cdr3_nt: TGTGCCAGCAGCCATGACGAAGGCTATGGCTACACCTTC; cdr3_aa: CASSHDEGYGYTF; clone_size: NA; j_call: TRBJ1-2; d_call: NA; v_call: TRBV4-2
cdr3_nt: TGTGCCAGCTCACCTGACAGATATAATTCACCCCTCCACTTT; cdr3_aa: CASSPDRYNSPLHF; clone_size: NA; j_call: TRBJ1-6; d_call: NA; v_call: TRBV18
cdr3_nt: TGTGCCAGCAGCCAAGAGGCAGGGGGTTTTATAGGCTACACCTTC; cdr3_aa: CASSQEAGGFIGYTF; clone_size: NA; j_call: TRBJ1-2; d_call: TRBD1; v_call: TRBV4-2
cdr3_nt: TGTGCCAGCAGGAACGGGGGGGCCGGAGGGTACAATGAGCAGTTCTTC; cdr3_aa: CASRNGGAGGYNEQFF; clone_size: NA; j_call: TRBJ2-1; d_call: TRBD2; v_call: TRBV5-4
cdr3_nt: TGCAGTGCTAGTCGGCCCAGTACTAGCGTTTTAACAGATACGCAGTATTTT; cdr3_aa: CSASRPSTSVLTDTQYF; clone_size: once; j_call: TRBJ2-3; d_call: TRBD2; v_call: TRBV20-1
cdr3_nt: TGTGCCAGCACCGCAGACAGGGGGCAGTACTTC; cdr3_aa: CASTADRGQYF; clone_size: NA; j_call: TRBJ2-7; d_call: TRBD1; v_call: TRBV6-5
cdr3_nt: TGTGCCAGCAGCCAAGATTGGATCGGATTAGCGGGAGGGCCCTGGAACACCGGGGAGCTGTTTTTT; cdr3_aa: CASSQDWIGLAGGPWNTGELFF; clone_size: NA; j_call: TRBJ2-2; d_call: TRBD2; v_call: TRBV3-1/TRBV3-2
cdr3_nt: TGTGCCAGCAGTTTGGGGTTCTCCTACGAGCAGTACTTC; cdr3_aa: CASSLGFSYEQYF; clone_size: NA; j_call: TRBJ2-7; d_call: NA; v_call: TRBV27
cdr3_nt: TGCGCCAGCAGCCGTAAGACAGGGGGCCCAGATACGCAGTATTTT; cdr3_aa: CASSRKTGGPDTQYF; clone_size: NA; j_call: TRBJ2-3; d_call: TRBD1; v_call: TRBV4-1
cdr3_nt: TGTGCCAGCAGCTCGGGGAGGACAGGGTTCGAAGAGACCCAGTACTTC; cdr3_aa: CASSSGRTGFEETQYF; clone_size: NA; j_call: TRBJ2-5; d_call: TRBD1; v_call: TRBV5-4
cdr3_nt: TGTGCCAGCACCTGGGGGGGTCCCACAGATACGCAGTATTTT; cdr3_aa: CASTWGGPTDTQYF; clone_size: NA; j_call: TRBJ2-3; d_call: TRBD2; v_call: TRBV7-9
cdr3_nt: TGCGCCAGCAGCCAGGGACAGCTGCGACCCGAGCAGTACTTC; cdr3_aa: CASSQGQLRPEQYF; clone_size: NA; j_call: TRBJ2-7; d_call: TRBD1; v_call: TRBV5-1
cdr3_nt: TGTGCCAGCAGGGGACAGAAGAGGAACACTGAAGCTTTCTTT; cdr3_aa: CASRGQKRNTEAFF; clone_size: NA; j_call: TRBJ1-1; d_call: TRBD1; v_call: TRBV6-5
cdr3_nt: TGCGCCAGCAGTCCGACTAGCGGTCTATACAATGAGCAGTTCTTC; cdr3_aa: CASSPTSGLYNEQFF; clone_size: NA; j_call: TRBJ2-1; d_call: TRBD2; v_call: TRBV5-1
cdr3_nt: TGTGCCAGTACCCCAAGCTCCTACAATGAGCAGTTCTTC; cdr3_aa: CASTPSSYNEQFF; clone_size: NA; j_call: TRBJ2-1; d_call: NA; v_call: TRBV19
cdr3_nt: TGTGCCAGCAGTCCCGACCCTGGCCCTACGTACGAGCAGTACTTC; cdr3_aa: CASSPDPGPTYEQYF; clone_size: few; j_call: TRBJ2-7; d_call: NA; v_call: TRBV27
cdr3_nt: TGTGCCAGCAGAATAGCGGGAGGCCCTCTCCATGAGCAGTTCTTC; cdr3_aa: CASRIAGGPLHEQFF; clone_size: NA; j_call: TRBJ2-1; d_call: TRBD2; v_call: TRBV28
cdr3_nt: TGTGCCAGCAGCCTTCAGGAACAGGAAGAGACCCAGTACTTC; cdr3_aa: CASSLQEQEETQYF; clone_size: NA; j_call: TRBJ2-5; d_call: NA; v_call: TRBV3-1/TRBV3-2